This TCR beta chain came from a study of OX40 agonist ivuxolimab in advanced cancers. As regards this clone: Its target is unknown.

Patients who had autoimmune disease history or got systemic immunosuppression were left out. Trimming took 4 bases from V and 1 from J; bases not matched to a gene: 7. This CDR3 region has 18 residues. Germline assignment: CDR1 MGHDK and CDR2 SYGVNS. Profiled with immunoSEQ multiplex PCR; TCRdb holds only in-frame clones, not every one. This table holds over 150,000 clones, approximately 94% found once. General study findings and limits: At 0.1 to 3.0 mg/kg, CD4+ and CD8+ blood T cells expanded clonally by week 6.

This specimen was CD4+ or CD8+ T cells sorted from blood, taken in a trial of the OX40 agonist ivuxolimab. This TCR was recovered from an adult with an advanced solid tumor such as melanoma, head and neck, liver or kidney cancer. The gene calls are TRBV25-1 and TRBJ2-6; 10 nucleotides align to TRBD1. The CDR3 DNA reads as TGTGCCAGCAGTGCGACAGGGGGCAAAACGTCTGGGGCCAACGTCCTGACTTTC. It codes for CASSATGGKTSGANVLTF. Using reference TRBV25-1 and TRBJ2-6 for the parts outside the CDR3, the full variable domain is EADIYQTPRYLVIGTGKKITLECSQTMGHDKMYWYQQDPGMELHLIHYSYGVNSTEKGDLSSESTVSRIRTEHFPLTLESARPSHTSQYLCASSATGGKTSGANVLTFGAGSRLTVL.